A single sample gave rise to the 3 T cell receptor beta chains below, sequenced in a study of Tregs in tolerant kidney transplant recipients (dated by TCRdb to between 2019 and 2020). Library preparation used the immunoSEQ multiplex PCR assay. What TCRdb holds here is the immuneACCESS table cut down to in-frame rearrangements. Part of the clones is not present; checked against another copy, under half of the missing clones reflect an unresolved V gene, and the others are unexplained. For this sample there are hundreds of thousands of clones; roughly four fifths appear just once. The ten largest clones capture 0.64% of the sample. Sequenced input: CD4+ T cells from blood. The receptors shown here come from a human donor in good health.

This chain links TRBV19 with TRBJ1-2, with a tentative D call TRBD1 (6 bases). Trimming pared 9 bases from V and 4 bases from J, leaving 24 bases between. From germline, CDR1 is LNHDA and CDR2 SQIVND (reference sequence). This CDR3 is built from 16 residues. DNA for the CDR3: TGTGCCAGGGCGATCCGGGACAACTGGGTGGTCTATGGCTACACCTTC. This sequence encodes CARAIRDNWVVYGYTF. Filled out from reference TRBV19 and TRBJ1-2, the complete variable domain reads DGGITQSPKYLFRKEGQNVTLSCEQNLNHDAMYWYRQDPGQGLRLIYYSQIVNDFQKGDIAEGYSVSREKKESFPLTVTSAQKNPTAFYLCARAIRDNWVVYGYTFGSGTRLTVV.

The J gene is TRBJ1-1, the V gene TRBV5-1, with 8 positions matching TRBD1. The V and J ends lost 3 bases and 0 bases, in that order; junction bases with no gene match: 4. Germline CDR1 and CDR2: SGHRS and YFSETQ. This CDR3 is 15 amino acids long. The CDR3 DNA reads TGCGCCAGCAGCTCTGACAGGGGAGTGAACACTGAAGCTTTCTTT. Its protein is CASSSDRGVNTEAFF.

V and J are TRBV2 and TRBJ2-2; perhaps TRBD1 as D (5 bases). Germline V CDR1 and CDR2: SNHLY, FYNNEI. The CDR3 extends over 14 amino acids. Deletions cut 6 bases from V and 0 bases from J, with 8 bases between. The CDR3 DNA sequence: TGTGCCAGCAGGACAGACGCGAACACCGGGGAGCTGTTTTTT. Its translation is CASRTDANTGELFF.